These T cell receptor beta chains were read from a single sample in a study of T cells in Graves' hyperthyroidism and ophthalmopathy. TCRdb re-called the multiplex PCR reads with MiXCR, one entry per CDR3 protein. Of 410,000 or so distinct CDR3 sequences detected, roughly 14% appear once; the ten largest clones hold roughly 13%. Specimen: blood. The origin of the receptors is a man younger than 35 with Graves' ophthalmopathy. CDR3s leave out the opening cysteine and the closing phenylalanine or tryptophan. Clone size is shown for a subset of rows, as once, few, many or a class of expanded clone.

>TRBJ2-7|TRBV10-3|.
AISESNRILSYEQY
>TRBJ1-4|TRBV15|few
ATSRDRNEKLF
>TRBJ1-5|TRBV5-1|.
ASSLESHQPQH
>TRBJ2-5|TRBV2|.
ASSDWASGGGETQY
>TRBJ1-3|TRBV29-1|few
SVAESLDRDSGNTIY
>TRBJ2-7|TRBV20-1|many
SASPRQGTSYEQY
>TRBJ2-3|TRBV9|few
APGECGAPDTQY
>TRBJ1-4|TRBV28|many
ASSLAGGSRGNEKLF
>TRBJ1-2|TRBV4-1|few
ASSQDRLNGYT
>TRBJ2-3|TRBV3-1|few
ASSPGTSGGPDTDTQY
>TRBJ2-7|TRBV5-1|many
ASSFLQGVNYEQY
>TRBJ2-1|TRBV12-3/TRBV12-4|many
ASSLRTSGIGYEQF
>TRBJ1-1|TRBV19|.
ASSIGGAGDMNTKAF
>TRBJ2-7|TRBV10-2|.
ASSPVSGRFHVGQY
>TRBJ1-1|TRBV30|many
AWRRWGEPPEAF
>TRBJ1-1|TRBV19|many
ASSMQGPLTEAF
>TRBJ1-5|TRBV19|.
ASSRQLNQPQH
>TRBJ1-3|TRBV20-1|many
SARDAGGGNTIY
>TRBJ1-5|TRBV19|few
ASSQAYQPQH
>TRBJ2-7|TRBV19|.
ASSRQRSSYEQY
>TRBJ2-5|TRBV3-1|.
ASSQGQGLETQY
>TRBJ2-7|TRBV19|many
ASSIRSNRVYEQY
>TRBJ2-1|TRBV12-3/TRBV12-4|.
ASSNRGYNEQF
>TRBJ2-5|TRBV5-1|few
ASSRTSGRALVETQY
>TRBJ2-1|TRBV4-1|many
ASSLPVQGAVGNHNEQF
>TRBJ1-1|TRBV19|.
ASSLPGALFTEAF
>TRBJ1-1|TRBV19|few
ASSMWGRGDTEAF
>TRBJ2-7|TRBV4-1|few
ASSQQTGTDTYEQY
>TRBJ2-3|TRBV9|many
ASSPEGTQY
>TRBJ2-1|TRBV20-1|many
RGPTEQF
>TRBJ1-1|TRBV2|many
ASRGGRMNTEAF
>TRBJ2-6|TRBV11-2|.
ASSAQIGQGATGANVLT
>TRBJ1-1|TRBV11-2|.
ASSASDSPEAF
>TRBJ2-7|TRBV3-1|many
ASSKTFYEQY
>TRBJ2-2|TRBV7-8|many
ASSLYREGELF
>TRBJ1-4|TRBV6-1|few
ASSYTKGVEILGNEKLF
>TRBJ2-7|TRBV6-2/TRBV6-3|many
ASSSRQGHEQY
>TRBJ2-5|TRBV9|few
ASSVATTSGSSQETQY
>TRBJ1-1|TRBV30|.
AWNREVDTEAF
>TRBJ2-3|TRBV6-6|many
ASSYSPVTDTQY
>TRBJ2-7|TRBV7-9|many
ASSSTPLHEQY
>TRBJ2-7|TRBV7-6|many
ASSSGGGKGYEQY
>TRBJ2-1|TRBV27|many
ASSFTSGPYNEQF
>TRBJ1-1|TRBV20-1|many
SVTIRAVNTEAF
>TRBJ1-3|TRBV6-1|many
ASKYGSAQEDTIY
>TRBJ2-7|TRBV12-3/TRBV12-4|many
ASTIMGNYEQY
>TRBJ1-1|TRBV10-2|.
ASSEAGETEAF
>TRBJ2-2|TRBV2|few
ASSVVATNTGELF
>TRBJ1-6|TRBV28|few
ASSPRTGDNSPLH
>TRBJ2-1|TRBV11-2|few
ASSSPLGFGNSYNEQF
>TRBJ2-1|TRBV19|few
ASSPGGLYNEQF
>TRBJ2-3|TRBV27|few
ASSLTGVADTQY
>TRBJ2-7|TRBV19|many
ASTPGQVGYEQY
>TRBJ1-1|TRBV7-9|many
ASRFGTENTEAF